These 30 T cell receptor beta chains originate from one sample sequenced in a study of T cells in Graves' hyperthyroidism and ophthalmopathy. What was amplified from RNA transcripts were TCR beta CDR3 regions. The TCR CDR3 first-round RT-PCR relied on the HTBI primer set. A single record per CDR3 protein comes from TCRdb applying MiXCR to the multiplex PCR reads. The sample has approximately 420,000 distinct CDR3 sequences, roughly 15% seen once. The sample taken for sequencing was blood. These receptors came from a young woman with Graves' hyperthyroidism.

This clonotype was counted ten times or more. The V gene is TRBV28, the J gene TRBJ2-7, with D perhaps TRBD1 (5 bases). Trimming left V 5 bases short and J 4 bases short, with 12 bases between. CDR3 length equals 13 residues. Germline CDR1 is MDHEN and CDR2 is SYDVKM. DNA of the CDR3: TGTGCCAGCAGTGGCGGACACCGATACGAGCAGTACTTC. It yields the protein CASSGGHRYEQYF.

In this sample, this clonotype turned up many times. The chain is built from TRBV5-1 and TRBJ2-1; 8 positions agree with TRBD2. The CDR3 is made up of 16 amino acids. The junction had 6 bases not matched to a gene; V was cut back by 0 bases and J by 4 bases. Germline V CDR1 and CDR2: SGHRS, YFSETQ. The CDR3 sequence: CASSLGGTSSYNEQFF. CDR3 coding DNA: TGCGCCAGCAGCTTGGGCGGGACTAGTTCTTACAATGAGCAGTTCTTC.

The CDR3 loop reads CASSRQGHEQYF. Written as DNA, the CDR3 is TGTGCCAGCAGTCGACAGGGGCACGAGCAGTACTTC. The chain couples TRBV11-2 to TRBJ2-7, with 8 bases that match TRBD1. The CDR3 has 12 residues. Per germline, CDR1 SGHAT and CDR2 FQNNGV. V dropped 6 bases and J dropped 5; count of bases not matched to a gene: 3.

This clonotype occurred a few times. The chain has TRBV27 and TRBJ2-2; D possibly matches TRBD1 or TRBD2 (6 bases each). The CDR3 has 16 amino acids. Trimming removed 6 bases at V and 4 bases at J, with 18 bases between. From germline, CDR1 is MNHEY and CDR2 SMNVEV (reference sequence). The CDR3 sequence is CASSPTGTAGTGELFF. DNA for the CDR3: TGTGCCAGCAGCCCAACAGGGACTGCTGGCACCGGGGAGCTGTTTTTT.

CDR3 protein: CSVKGLAAYEQYF. DNA of the CDR3: TGCAGTGTCAAGGGACTAGCGGCCTACGAGCAGTACTTC. The V call is TRBV20-1, the J call TRBJ2-7; 11 bases fit TRBD2. V lost 7 bases, J lost 2 bases, and 4 bases stayed unmatched. The CDR3 is 13 amino acids. CDR1 and CDR2 from the germline V gene are DFQATT and SNEGSKA (reference sequence).

Many counts were recorded for this clonotype. The rearrangement uses TRBV12-3 or TRBV12-4 and TRBJ1-1, with D perhaps matching TRBD1 (5 bases). CDR3 size: 13 residues. The germline V and J ends were trimmed by 1 base and 6 bases, with 9 bases remaining between them. The CDR3 loop reads CASSLGGGAEAFF. DNA of the CDR3: TGTGCCAGCAGTTTAGGGGGAGGGGCTGAAGCTTTCTTT.

This chain joins TRBV4-1 and TRBJ2-7, with 8 positions matching TRBD2. Germline CDR1 and CDR2: MGHRA and YSYEKL. The CDR3 spans 14 residues. The V and J ends lost 2 bases and 3 bases, in that order; junction bases with no gene match: 3. CDR3 protein: CASSQREGSYEQYF. In DNA form, the CDR3 reads TGCGCCAGCAGCCAACGGGAGGGGAGCTACGAGCAGTACTTC.

The table lists this clonotype with many counts. The V gene is TRBV28, the J gene TRBJ2-7; the D is unclear. The CDR3 is 14 residues long. Germline-derived CDR1 and CDR2 are MDHEN and SYDVKM. V lost 2 bases and J lost 2, with 10 bases in between. This chain's CDR3 is CASSLRENPYEQYF. DNA of the CDR3: TGTGCCAGCAGTTTACGAGAAAACCCCTACGAGCAGTACTTC.

This clonotype has more than one count but fewer than ten. Just one base apart from a much larger clone, this may be a read error. The chain has TRBV12-5 and TRBJ2-1; TRBD1 or TRBD2 may be the D gene (5 bases each). CDR1 LGHNT and CDR2 FRNRAP come from the germline V gene. The CDR3 totals 16 residues. CDR3 loop: CASGLVAWDRYNEQLF. DNA of the CDR3: TGTGCTAGTGGTTTGGTTGCATGGGACCGGTACAATGAGCAGCTCTTC.

The chain carries TRBV6-6 and TRBJ2-7; D is unresolved. Germline CDR1 MNHNY, CDR2 SVGAGI (reference sequence). The CDR3 has 13 residues. V was clipped by 4 bases and J by 3 bases, with 10 bases between them. In DNA form, the CDR3 reads TGTGCCAGCAGTTCTCGACCGGGCTACGAGCAGTACTTC. Translated: CASSSRPGYEQYF.

This chain links TRBV13 with TRBJ2-3, with D unresolved. Germline V gene sequence: CDR1 PRHDT, CDR2 FYEKMQ (reference sequence). This CDR3 is 14 amino acids long. V gave up 5 bases and J gave up 4 bases, with 13 bases separating them. The CDR3, as DNA: TGTGCCAGCAGCACCCAGCGAGCCCCAGATACGCAGTATTTT. Protein sequence: CASSTQRAPDTQYF.

The chain has TRBV30 and TRBJ2-7; tentatively, D is TRBD1 (5 bases). The germline V gene encodes CDR1 GTSNPN and CDR2 SVGIG (reference sequence). The ends were cut back, 2 bases at V and 5 bases at J, with 22 bases in the middle. CDR3 length: 16 amino acids. CDR3 sequence reads: CAWSKPYRARANEQYF. The CDR3 DNA follows: TGTGCCTGGAGTAAGCCCTACCGGGCCAGGGCCAACGAGCAGTACTTC.

This clonotype was seen many times. The chain joins TRBV7-3 to TRBJ1-2; weak D call: TRBD1 (5 bases). CDR1 is SGHTA and CDR2 is FQGTGA in the germline V gene. V lost 3 bases and J lost 1, with 6 bases in between. The CDR3 is 13 residues long. The CDR3 protein is CASSFDSNYGYTF. The CDR3, as DNA: TGTGCCAGCAGCTTCGACAGTAACTATGGCTACACCTTC.

This rearrangement joins TRBV9 to TRBJ2-5; tentative D call: TRBD2 (6 bases). From germline, CDR1 is SGDLS and CDR2 YYNGEE. This CDR3 is built from 15 residues. With 0 bases removed from V and 5 bases from J, the gap between germline ends came to 14 bases. The CDR3 DNA reads TGTGCCAGCAGCGTAGCTGGGGGGACCGAGGAGACCCAGTACTTC. It is translated as CASSVAGGTEETQYF.

This clonotype was detected many times. The V and J genes are TRBV5-1 and TRBJ2-1; 7 nucleotides line up with TRBD2. The CDR3 covers 16 residues. V shed 6 bases and J 5 bases; nucleotides not matched to a gene: 14. Germline loops: CDR1 SGHRS, CDR2 YFSETQ. In nucleotides, the CDR3 is TGCGCCAGCAACCCTCGGGGCGGGAGCGGCCACAATGAGCAGTTCTTC. Translation: CASNPRGGSGHNEQFF. Based on the CDR3 plus reference TRBV5-1 and TRBJ2-1, the full variable domain is KAGVTQTPRYLIKTRGQQVTLSCSPISGHRSVSWYQQTPGQGLQFLFEYFSETQRNKGNFPGRFSGRQFSNSRSEMNVSTLELGDSALYLCASNPRGGSGHNEQFFGPGTRLTVL.

The sample holds a few counts of this clonotype. Here the CDR3 reads CASSFSRAPEKLFF. The CDR3 bases are TGTGCCAGCAGTTTCAGCAGGGCTCCCGAAAAACTGTTTTTT. V and J are TRBV28 and TRBJ1-4; possible D gene TRBD1, 5 bases. V lost 3 bases to trimming and J lost 8 bases, with 13 bases between them. The CDR3 extends over 14 amino acids. Looked up from germline, CDR1 is MDHEN and CDR2 is SYDVKM.

The genes are TRBV4-2 and TRBJ1-1; D remains ambiguous. The V end lost 4 bases, the J end lost 1 base, and 13 bases lay between the germline ends. The CDR3 covers 15 residues. Germline V lookup: CDR1 LGHNA, CDR2 YNFKEQ. The CDR3 spells CASSRSDVANTEAFF. CDR3 sequence (DNA): TGTGCCAGCAGCCGCTCGGACGTGGCGAACACTGAAGCTTTCTTT.

Details on this clonotype: This may stem from a read error, because a much larger clone lies one nucleotide away. J is TRBJ2-5 and V is TRBV19; TRBD2 might be the D (6 bases). Germline V lookup: CDR1 LNHDA, CDR2 SQIVND (reference sequence). The CDR3 extends over 15 amino acids. As DNA, the CDR3 is TGTGCCGGTAGTATAGATTGGAGCGGGCAAGAGACCCAGTACTTC. It is translated as CAGSIDWSGQETQYF.

V usage is TRBV29-1 and J usage is TRBJ1-1; D call uncertain. The CDR3 spans 14 residues. V lost 0 bases, J lost 0 bases, and 8 bases lay in between. Germline assignment: CDR1 SQVTM and CDR2 ANQGSEA. CDR3 nucleotides: TGCAGCGTTGAAGAGAGACGGATGAACACTGAAGCTTTCTTT. Its protein is CSVEERRMNTEAFF. Full variable domain (missing parts from reference TRBV29-1 and TRBJ1-1): SAVISQKPSRDICQRGTSLTIQCQVDSQVTMMFWYRQQPGQSLTLIATANQGSEATYESGFVIDKFPISRPNLTFSTLTVSNMSPEDSSIYLCSVEERRMNTEAFFGQGTRLTVV.

This clonotype was observed a few times. V usage is TRBV29-1 and J usage is TRBJ1-1, with D perhaps matching TRBD1 (5 bases). V was shortened by 4 bases and J by 5 bases, with 20 bases between the two germline ends. CDR3 size: 15 residues. Germline V gives CDR1 SQVTM, CDR2 ANQGSEA. The CDR3 DNA is TGCAGCGTTGCTGGGGGAACAAGGACTCGGACTGAAGCTTTCTTT. Translated: CSVAGGTRTRTEAFF.

In this sample, this clonotype turned up many times. This rearrangement joins TRBV5-1 to TRBJ2-7; TRBD2 matches 10 bases. J lost 5 bases, V lost 1 base, and 9 bases had no gene match. This CDR3 is built from 16 residues. CDR1 SGHRS and CDR2 YFSETQ come from the germline V gene. Here the CDR3 DNA reads TGCGCCAGCAGCTTGTTCACTAGCGGGGATGGCCACGAGCAGTACTTC. Amino acids: CASSLFTSGDGHEQYF.

To note about this clonotype: This may arise from a read error, as a much more abundant clone is one base away. The genes are TRBV7-9 and TRBJ2-7; D remains unclear. Trimming cost V 5 bases and J 7 bases, with 18 bases left between them. CDR1 and CDR2 (germline): SEHNR, FQNEAQ (reference sequence). The CDR3 is 14 residues long. The CDR3 region has the DNA TGTGCCAGCAGCCGATGGACGGATCCTCGGGAGCAGTACTTC. Residues: CASSRWTDPREQYF.

Only a few counts were recorded for this clonotype. It may be a read error: a sequence one base away is much more abundant. V is TRBV28 and J is TRBJ2-5, with a weak D call TRBD1 (5 bases). This CDR3 has 14 amino acids. Germline V gene lookup returns CDR1 MDHEN and CDR2 SYDVKM. V lost 4 bases and J lost 1, with 10 bases in between. DNA of the CDR3: TGTGCCAGCAGTTCGCGCAGGGCCCAAGAGACCCAGTACTTC. It is translated as CASSSRRAQETQYF.

This clonotype has more than one count but fewer than ten. The genes are TRBV7-2 and TRBJ2-2; D unresolved. The CDR3 is made up of 17 amino acids. V was pared by 0 bases and J by 4 bases, with 15 bases between. Germline CDR1 is SGHTA and CDR2 is FQGNSA. CDR3 in amino acids: CASSLAAGSVGTGELFF. CDR3 sequence (DNA): TGTGCCAGCAGCTTAGCGGCCGGGTCCGTCGGCACCGGGGAGCTGTTTTTT.

The chain employs TRBV9 and TRBJ1-4, with D possibly being TRBD1 (5 bases). Deletions cut 3 bases from V and 7 bases from J, with 19 bases between. This CDR3 has 16 amino acids. CDR1 SGDLS and CDR2 YYNGEE come from the germline V gene. The CDR3 here is CASSASPRGAGEKLFF. Here the CDR3 DNA reads TGTGCCAGCAGCGCAAGTCCTCGGGGCGCTGGTGAAAAACTGTTTTTT.

This clonotype was counted ten times or more. The V call is TRBV12-3 or TRBV12-4, the J call TRBJ1-4, with D unclear. The CDR3 runs 15 residues. V shed 3 bases and J shed 4 bases, with 12 bases lying between them. CDR3 coding DNA: TGTGCCAGCAGTTTCTTAGGCATTGGTAATGAAAAACTGTTTTTT. Its protein product is CASSFLGIGNEKLFF.

There are many counts of this clonotype. V usage is TRBV6-2 or TRBV6-3 and J usage is TRBJ1-2, with TRBD1 matching 7 bases. Germline trimming cut 6 bases from V and 5 bases from J; bases unmatched to any gene: 6. The CDR3 loop spans 13 amino acids. Germline CDR1 MNHEY, CDR2 SVGEGT. CDR3 protein: CASSRGTAYGYTF. DNA of the CDR3: TGTGCCAGCAGCCGCGGGACAGCTTATGGCTACACCTTC.

This clonotype was recorded many times. The chain uses TRBV18 and TRBJ2-5; the match to TRBD1 covers 7 bases. The CDR3 is made up of 15 amino acids. V dropped 2 bases and J dropped 2; count of bases not matched to a gene: 5. Looked up from germline, CDR1 is KGHSH and CDR2 is LQKENI. The CDR3 DNA reads as TGTGCCAGCTCACCAACAGGGGCGTATCAAGAGACCCAGTACTTC. This codes for CASSPTGAYQETQYF.

J is TRBJ2-1 and V is TRBV5-1; D is possibly TRBD2 (5 bases). Trimming removed 4 bases at V and 7 bases at J, with 15 bases between. The CDR3 is made up of 14 amino acids. CDR1 and CDR2 from the germline V gene are SGHRS and YFSETQ. The CDR3, as DNA: TGCGCCAGCAGCCAGACCAGCGGACTTAATGAGCAGTTCTTC. Protein product: CASSQTSGLNEQFF.

This chain uses TRBV6-9 with TRBJ1-6, with D tentatively TRBD1 (6 bases). From germline, CDR1 is MNHGY and CDR2 SVAAGI. The ends were cut back, 4 bases at V and 8 bases at J, with 21 bases in the middle. The CDR3 consists of 17 residues. Here the CDR3 DNA reads TGTGCCAGCAGTTGGAGCGGACAGCCAGGGCTGCATTCACCCCTCCACTTT. This gives the protein CASSWSGQPGLHSPLHF.